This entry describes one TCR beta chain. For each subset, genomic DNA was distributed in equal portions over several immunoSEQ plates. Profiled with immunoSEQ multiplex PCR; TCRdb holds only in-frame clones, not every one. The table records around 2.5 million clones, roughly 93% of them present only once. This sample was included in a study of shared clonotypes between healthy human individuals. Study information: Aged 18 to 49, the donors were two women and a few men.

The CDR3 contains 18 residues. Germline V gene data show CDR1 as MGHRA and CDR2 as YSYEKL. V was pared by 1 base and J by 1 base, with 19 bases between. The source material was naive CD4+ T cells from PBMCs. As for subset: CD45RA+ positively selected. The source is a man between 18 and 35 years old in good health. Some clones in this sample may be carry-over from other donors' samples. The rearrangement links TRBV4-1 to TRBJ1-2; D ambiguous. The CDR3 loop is CASSQAFGSAELNYGYTF. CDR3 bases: TGCGCCAGCAGCCAAGCGTTCGGCAGCGCCGAACTTAACTATGGCTACACCTTC.